Listed below are T cell receptor beta chains from one sample, sequenced in a study of blood T cell repertoires in COVID-19. Profiling relied on immunoSEQ multiplex PCR, and the TCRdb table lists in-frame clones only, not all of them. Of tens of thousands of clones listed, approximately 80% are singletons. Sequences were obtained from peripheral blood. Receptors originate from a woman over 75 with acute or convalescent COVID-19. Both conserved end residues are part of each CDR3. The D gene is left open where the match is weak. Not all rows give a size; the values are once, few, many and, for expanded clones, a class.

>TRBV7-2|.|.|TRBJ2-7
TGTGCCGAGGGCGGGGTCAGCTCCTACGAGCAGTACTTC
CAEGGVSSYEQYF
>TRBV14|.|.|TRBJ2-2
TGTGCCAGCAGCCCTATCCGACAGGGAGGCACCGGGGAGCTGTTTTTT
CASSPIRQGGTGELFF
>TRBV11-3|many|.|TRBJ2-2
TGTGCCAGCAGCCCTAACACCGGGGAGCTGTTTTTT
CASSPNTGELFF
>TRBV2|.|.|TRBJ2-6
TGTGCCAGCAGTGATTGGAGCTCTGGGGCCAACGTCCTGACTTTC
CASSDWSSGANVLTF
>TRBV5-6|once|TRBD2|TRBJ2-3
TGTGCCAGCAGCTTGGAGGAGCGGGGGACCAGCACAGATACGCAGTATTTT
CASSLEERGTSTDTQYF
>TRBV5-6|.|.|TRBJ2-5
TGTGCCAGCACGACTGGGGGGGGGCACCAAGAGACCCAGTACTTC
CASTTGGGHQETQYF
>TRBV7-2|.|TRBD2|TRBJ2-3
TGTGCCAGCAGCCCCCAGGCGACTGGGGGGGGCACAGATACGCAGTATTTT
CASSPQATGGGTDTQYF
>TRBV13|.|.|TRBJ1-2
TGTGCCAGCAGCTTAGGAGGGGCCCATGGCTACACCTTC
CASSLGGAHGYTF
>TRBV19|.|TRBD1|TRBJ2-2
TGTGCCATGGGACAGGAGGTCCGGGAGCTGTTTTTT
CAMGQEVRELFF
>TRBV3-1/TRBV3-2|.|.|TRBJ1-2
TGTGCCAGCAGCCACGGCAGGTGGTATGGCTACACCTTC
CASSHGRWYGYTF
>TRBV7-9|.|TRBD2|TRBJ2-5
TGTGCCAGCAGCCCCCGGGGGAGGGCAGAGGAGACCCAGTACTTC
CASSPRGRAEETQYF
>TRBV18|.|TRBD1|TRBJ2-5
TGTGCCAGCTCGGGACAGGGCCCGGAGACCCAGTACTTC
CASSGQGPETQYF
>TRBV7-9|once|.|TRBJ2-1
TGTGCCAGCAGCTTAGCGAGGGAGTCGGTGTTCTTC
CASSLARESVFF
>TRBV28|.|.|TRBJ1-1
TGTGCCAGCAGTCCTGGGGACAAAGCTTTCTTT
CASSPGDKAFF
>TRBV7-9|few|TRBD1|TRBJ2-7
TGTGCCTCGGGACAGGGCTACGAGCAGTACTTC
CASGQGYEQYF
>TRBV21-1|.|.|TRBJ2-6
TGTGCCAGCAGCAAAAGGGGCTGGACATCCTCTGGGGCCAACGTCCTGACTTTC
CASSKRGWTSSGANVLTF
>TRBV3-1/TRBV3-2|.|TRBD2|TRBJ2-4
TGTGCCAGCAGCCCCACCACAGGAAGCGGGGGATTTAACATTCAGTACTTC
CASSPTTGSGGFNIQYF
>TRBV27|.|.|TRBJ2-2
TGTGCCAGCAGTACGCGGGCCGGGGAGCTGTTTTTT
CASSTRAGELFF
>TRBV3-1/TRBV3-2|.|TRBD1|TRBJ1-3
TGTGCCAGCAGAATACAGGGGGCTGGAAACACCATATATTTT
CASRIQGAGNTIYF
>TRBV7-2|.|TRBD2|TRBJ2-1
TGTGCCAGCCGCTTCGGGCGGGGGGGCCCCGGGGCCTACAATGAGCAGTTCTTC
CASRFGRGGPGAYNEQFF
>TRBV6-5|.|TRBD1|TRBJ1-1
TGTGCCAGCAGACAGGACAGGTTAGCTTTCTTT
CASRQDRLAFF
>TRBV7-2|.|TRBD1|TRBJ2-2
TGTGCCAGCAGCCAACCCGACAGGGGGAACACCGGGGAGCTGTTTTTT
CASSQPDRGNTGELFF
>TRBV2|.|.|TRBJ1-1
TGTGCCAGCAGGAAGGGAGAACTTAACACTGAAGCTTTCTTT
CASRKGELNTEAFF
>TRBV6-4|.|.|TRBJ2-3
TGTGCCAGCAGTGACGCAGGCCTCACAGATACGCAGTATTTT
CASSDAGLTDTQYF
>TRBV6-4|.|.|TRBJ1-5
TGTGCCAGCAGCGAATCAGGGGTAAGCAATCAGCCCCAGCATTTT
CASSESGVSNQPQHF
>TRBV11-3|.|TRBD2|TRBJ2-1
TGTGCCAGCAGCTTGGTACTAGCGGACGACAATGAGCAGTTCTTC
CASSLVLADDNEQFF
>TRBV11-2|.|.|TRBJ1-4
TGTGCCAGCAGCTTGCTGCAGGGGACTAATGAAAAACTGTTTTTT
CASSLLQGTNEKLFF
>TRBV21-1|.|.|TRBJ1-4
TGTGCCAGCAGCAAAGAGGTCAGCCGGGGGAAACTGTTTTTT
CASSKEVSRGKLFF
>TRBV19|.|TRBD2|TRBJ2-7
TGTGCCAGTACCCCGGCCGGCCGCGGGGGTTTTTACGAGCAGTACTTC
CASTPAGRGGFYEQYF
>TRBV4-1|.|.|TRBJ2-1
TGCGCCAGCAGCCAAGTGGAGACAGCCATTTACGACCACAATGAGCAGTTCTTC
CASSQVETAIYDHNEQFF
>TRBV5-4|.|TRBD1|TRBJ1-3
TGTGCCAGCAGCGCGCCGGGACAGGGTCCTGGAAACACCATATATTTT
CASSAPGQGPGNTIYF
>TRBV3-1/TRBV3-2|few|TRBD1|TRBJ1-4
TGTGCCAGCAGCCCCCGGACCGGGACAGCGTCTGCAACTAATGAAAAACTGTTTTTT
CASSPRTGTASATNEKLFF
>TRBV6-5|.|.|TRBJ1-1
TGTGCCAGCAGGGTGACACTGAACACTGAAGCTTTCTTT
CASRVTLNTEAFF
>TRBV3-1/TRBV3-2|.|.|TRBJ1-2
TGTGCCAGCAGCCAAGACCTCTATGGCTACACCTTC
CASSQDLYGYTF
>TRBV19|few|.|TRBJ1-4
TGTGCCAGTAGTAGCAGGGCGGGGGCTAATGAAAAACTGTTTTTT
CASSSRAGANEKLFF
>TRBV24-1|.|.|TRBJ2-3
TGTGCCACCAGTGATCCGCGGGCCCGCACAGATACGCAGTATTTT
CATSDPRARTDTQYF
>TRBV2|.|TRBD1|TRBJ2-7
TGTGCCACCTTGGGACAGGGCCCCTACGAGCAGTACTTC
CATLGQGPYEQYF
>TRBV2|.|TRBD2|TRBJ2-2
TGTGCCAGCGTCCCGGTAGCGGGGGCGAACGGGGAGCTGTTTTTT
CASVPVAGANGELFF
>TRBV7-3|.|TRBD2|TRBJ2-3
TGTGCCAGCAGCCTCACTAGCGAAACCCCAGATACGCAGTATTTT
CASSLTSETPDTQYF
>TRBV7-3|.|TRBD1|TRBJ2-7
TGTGCCAGCAGCTTGGTCAGGGGGCGCGAGCAGTACTTC
CASSLVRGREQYF
>TRBV10-2|.|.|TRBJ1-1
TGCGCCAGCAGTCCCCCCCGGAACACTGAAGCTTTCTTT
CASSPPRNTEAFF
>TRBV27|.|TRBD2|TRBJ2-3
TGTGCCAGCAGGCTGGGACTAACTCTCCTTAGCACAGATACGCAGTATTTT
CASRLGLTLLSTDTQYF